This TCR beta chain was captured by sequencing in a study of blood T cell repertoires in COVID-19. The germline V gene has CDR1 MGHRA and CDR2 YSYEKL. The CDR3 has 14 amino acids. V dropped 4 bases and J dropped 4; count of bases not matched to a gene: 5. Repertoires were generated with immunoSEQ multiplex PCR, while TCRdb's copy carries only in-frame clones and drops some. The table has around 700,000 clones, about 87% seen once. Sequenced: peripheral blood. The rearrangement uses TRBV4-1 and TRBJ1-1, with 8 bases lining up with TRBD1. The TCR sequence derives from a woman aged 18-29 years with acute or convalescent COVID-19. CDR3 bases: TGCGCCAGCAGCCCCTACGACAGGGGCACTGAAGCTTTCTTT. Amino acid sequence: CASSPYDRGTEAFF.